This is a list of T cell receptor beta chains from one sample in a study of shared clonotypes between healthy human individuals. Libraries were prepared by immunoSEQ multiplex PCR; TCRdb keeps only in-frame clonotypes and omits some of them. The sample yields about 980,000 clones, over 60% seen once. The sequenced sample consisted of memory CD4+ T cells sorted from blood. The receptors stem from a man in his late teens or twenties in good health. Both conserved end residues are part of each CDR3. The D gene is left open where the match is weak. Expanded clones are given a class, and other clones once, few, many or no size at all.

15	TRBV9	-	TRBJ2-4	few	TGTGCCAGCAGCCAGGGACACATAGCCAAAAACATTCAGTACTTC	CASSQGHIAKNIQYF
14	TRBV2	-	TRBJ1-2	once	TGTGCCAGCAGTGTACACTCCGACGGTTATGGCTACACCTTC	CASSVHSDGYGYTF
15	TRBV27	TRBD1	TRBJ1-5	-	TGTGCCAGCAGGCCGGGACAGGGATGGAATCAGCCCCAGCATTTT	CASRPGQGWNQPQHF
15	TRBV15	-	TRBJ2-5	-	TGTGCCACCAGCAGAGTTGGGGACTCACTAGAGACCCAGTACTTC	CATSRVGDSLETQYF
14	TRBV7-2	-	TRBJ2-1	-	TGTGCCAGCCTCATAGGGCAGCCTAACAATGAGCAGTTCTTC	CASLIGQPNNEQFF
16	TRBV7-8	-	TRBJ1-1	-	TGTGCCAGCAGCGCAAAAAGGGGGAAGGGGGACACTGAAGCTTTCTTT	CASSAKRGKGDTEAFF
15	TRBV5-1	-	TRBJ2-5	-	TGCGCCAGCAGCTCCTCGAACCCCCGGGGAGAGACCCAGTACTTC	CASSSSNPRGETQYF
15	TRBV2	TRBD1	TRBJ2-5	-	TGTGCCAGCAGTCCACGGACAGGGGGGGTAGAGACCCAGTACTTC	CASSPRTGGVETQYF
14	TRBV28	-	TRBJ2-7	few	TGTGCCAGCAGTTTCAAAATTCCCTCCTACGAGCAGTACTTC	CASSFKIPSYEQYF
14	TRBV9	-	TRBJ2-3	-	TGTGCCAGCAGCGTAGGAGTAACGGGGGATACGCAGTATTTT	CASSVGVTGDTQYF
14	TRBV7-2	-	TRBJ1-1	-	TGTGCCAGCAGCTCAAGATCGGGGAACACTGAAGCTTTCTTT	CASSSRSGNTEAFF
15	TRBV10-3	-	TRBJ1-1	-	TGTGCCATCAGACGGGAAGGGCCTCAGAACACTGAAGCTTTCTTT	CAIRREGPQNTEAFF
13	TRBV5-1	-	TRBJ2-7	-	TGCGCCAGCAGCTTGCCGGGACTTTACGAGCAGTACTTC	CASSLPGLYEQYF
16	TRBV7-9	TRBD1	TRBJ2-7	-	TGTGCCAGCAGCTTAGTTGGCCGGGACAGGGAACCCAAGCAGTACTTC	CASSLVGRDREPKQYF
13	TRBV10-2	TRBD1	TRBJ1-4	-	TGCGCCACCGGGACAGGGGGTAATGAAAAACTGTTTTTT	CATGTGGNEKLFF
13	TRBV7-9	-	TRBJ2-2	-	TGTGCCAGCAGCTTAGGAGGTATAGGGGAGCTGTTTTTT	CASSLGGIGELFF
15	TRBV28	TRBD1	TRBJ1-5	-	TGTGCCAGCAGTAAGACAGGGGGCTCGTATCAGCCCCAGCATTTT	CASSKTGGSYQPQHF
15	TRBV5-1	TRBD2	TRBJ2-1	-	TGCGCCAGCAGCCTGACGACTAGCTTTAACAATGAGCAGTTCTTC	CASSLTTSFNNEQFF
14	TRBV5-1	TRBD1	TRBJ1-1	-	TGCGCCAGCAGCCAGGGGGGAATGAACACTGAAGCTTTCTTT	CASSQGGMNTEAFF
15	TRBV7-2	TRBD2	TRBJ2-7	few	TGTGCCAGCAGCTTAGTAGCGGGTACGACCTACGAGCAGTACTTC	CASSLVAGTTYEQYF
16	TRBV7-9	-	TRBJ2-6	-	TGTGCCAGCAGCTTTTCCTCGCCGCTTGGGGCCAACGTCCTGACTTTC	CASSFSSPLGANVLTF
13	TRBV15	-	TRBJ1-2	-	TGTGCCACCAGCAAGGACGGGTTCTATGGCTACACCTTC	CATSKDGFYGYTF
15	TRBV9	-	TRBJ2-5	-	TGTGCCAGCAGCGTAGGTTTAGGGGGCCAAGAGACCCAGTACTTC	CASSVGLGGQETQYF
13	TRBV6-1	-	TRBJ2-5	-	TGTGCCAGCAGTGGAGCCCCTGGGGAGACCCAGTACTTC	CASSGAPGETQYF
14	TRBV2	TRBD2	TRBJ2-3	-	TGTGCCAGCAATATCCGGGGAGGGACAGATACGCAGTATTTT	CASNIRGGTDTQYF
15	TRBV7-2	-	TRBJ2-2	-	TGTGCCAGCAGCTTAACGGTCAGCACCGCCGGGGAGCTGTTTTTT	CASSLTVSTAGELFF
13	TRBV28	TRBD1	TRBJ1-4	-	TGTGCCTGTTTGACAGGGGCTAATGAAAAACTGTTTTTT	CACLTGANEKLFF
15	TRBV7-8	-	TRBJ2-5	-	TGTGCCAGCAGCTTCCAAGCCGGACAGCCAAGGACCCAGTACTTC	CASSFQAGQPRTQYF
16	TRBV12-5	-	TRBJ2-1	-	TGTGCTAGTGGTAACCTAGCCGGAGGCTCCTACAATGAGCAGTTCTTC	CASGNLAGGSYNEQFF
15	TRBV10-3	TRBD2	TRBJ2-3	-	TGTGCCATCAGTGCGAAGCGGGGCGGCACAGATACGCAGTATTTT	CAISAKRGGTDTQYF
12	TRBV10-3	-	TRBJ1-1	few	TGTGCCATCAGTGAGTCAGGACAGATCGTTTTCTTT	CAISESGQIVFF
16	TRBV7-2	-	TRBJ2-7	once	TGTGCCAGCAGACTCTTCCGGACTCTCCTCTTCTACGAGCAGTACTTC	CASRLFRTLLFYEQYF
12	TRBV28	-	TRBJ2-7	many	TGTGCCAGCAGTCCCCTCTTAGGGTTACAGTACTTC	CASSPLLGLQYF
14	TRBV6-4	-	TRBJ1-6	-	TGTGCCAGCAGTGAGTTTGGGGGGAGCTCACCCCTCCACTTT	CASSEFGGSSPLHF
14	TRBV5-6	-	TRBJ1-2	few	TGTGCCAGCAGGGATCGGAACAGCTTCGAACTCTACACCTTC	CASRDRNSFELYTF
14	TRBV10-3	TRBD1	TRBJ1-2	-	TGTGCCATCACTAGGGACAGATCTAACTATGGCTACACCTTC	CAITRDRSNYGYTF
13	TRBV27	TRBD2	TRBJ2-7	-	TGTGCCAGCAAAGGACTAGCGGGAGGGGAGCAGTACTTC	CASKGLAGGEQYF
15	TRBV6-1	-	TRBJ1-6	-	TGTGCCAGCAGTGAATCGTCAGGGTTCGGGACACCCCTCCACTTT	CASSESSGFGTPLHF
13	TRBV10-3	TRBD2	TRBJ2-1	-	TGTGCCATCAGAGGCGGGGGGGGAGATGAGCAGTTCTTC	CAIRGGGGDEQFF
15	TRBV9	-	TRBJ1-6	once	TGTGCCAGCAGTGTCGAGGGGGATCGAGGTTCACCCCTCCACTTT	CASSVEGDRGSPLHF
14	TRBV11-2	-	TRBJ2-7	-	TGTGCCAGTCGACGGCAGGGGGGCGTCTACGAGCAGTACTTC	CASRRQGGVYEQYF
13	TRBV30	-	TRBJ1-2	-	TGTGCCTGGAGTGCTCAGCGAACGGAGGGCTACACCTTC	CAWSAQRTEGYTF
14	TRBV28	-	TRBJ2-1	-	TGTGCCAGCAGTTTTTATGAACCTTACAATGAGCAGTTCTTC	CASSFYEPYNEQFF
12	TRBV6-5	-	TRBJ1-2	-	TGTGCCAGCAGTTACTTTGGGGATGGCTACACCTTC	CASSYFGDGYTF
12	TRBV14	-	TRBJ1-2	few	TGTGCCAGCAGCCATGATCGGTTAGGCTACACCTTC	CASSHDRLGYTF
16	TRBV5-1	TRBD2	TRBJ2-3	-	TGCGCCAGCAGCGGGGGACTAGCGGGGTATACAGATACGCAGTATTTT	CASSGGLAGYTDTQYF
11	TRBV7-6	-	TRBJ1-2	-	TGTGCCAGCAGCTCCTGGGACGGCTACACCTTC	CASSSWDGYTF
15	TRBV14	-	TRBJ2-7	once	TGTGCCAGCAGCCAAGAGGAGCGGAGCTCCTACGAGCAGTACTTC	CASSQEERSSYEQYF
15	TRBV15	TRBD2	TRBJ2-5	once	TGTGCCACCAGCAAAATAGCGGGGGGGCCAGAGACCCAGTACTTC	CATSKIAGGPETQYF
15	TRBV10-3	TRBD1	TRBJ1-5	-	TGTGCCATCAGTGACTATCAGGGGGGCAATCAGCCCCAGCATTTT	CAISDYQGGNQPQHF
19	TRBV7-2	-	TRBJ2-6	-	TGTGCCAGCAGCTCCATAAGGCCGACAGCCGGCTCTGGGGCCAACGTCCTGACTTTC	CASSSIRPTAGSGANVLTF
16	TRBV28	-	TRBJ1-5	once	TGTGCCAGCAGTTTAAGTATGGGACAACGCAATCAGCCCCAGCATTTT	CASSLSMGQRNQPQHF
14	TRBV10-3	-	TRBJ2-6	-	TGTGCCACCCCCAGGGACTCTGGGGCCAACGTCCTGACTTTC	CATPRDSGANVLTF
15	TRBV6-1	-	TRBJ1-5	-	TGTGCCAGCAGCCCCCAATACGGGAGCAATCAGCCCCAGCATTTT	CASSPQYGSNQPQHF